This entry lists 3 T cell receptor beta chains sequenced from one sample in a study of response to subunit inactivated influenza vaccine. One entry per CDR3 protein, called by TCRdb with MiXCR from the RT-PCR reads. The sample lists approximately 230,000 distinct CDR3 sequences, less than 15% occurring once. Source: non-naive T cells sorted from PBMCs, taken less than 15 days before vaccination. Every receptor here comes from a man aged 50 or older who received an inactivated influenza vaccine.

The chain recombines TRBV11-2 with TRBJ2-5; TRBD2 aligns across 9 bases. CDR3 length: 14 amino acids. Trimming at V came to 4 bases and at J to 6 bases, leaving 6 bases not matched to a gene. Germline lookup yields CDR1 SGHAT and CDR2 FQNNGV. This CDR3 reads CASSSRLAVKTQYF. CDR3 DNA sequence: TGTGCCAGCAGCTCCAGACTAGCGGTGAAGACCCAGTACTTC. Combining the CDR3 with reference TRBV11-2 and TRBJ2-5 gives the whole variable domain EAGVAQSPRYKIIEKRQSVAFWCNPISGHATLYWYQQILGQGPKLLIQFQNNGVVDDSQLPKDRFSAERLKGVDSTLKIQPAKLEDSAVYLCASSSRLAVKTQYFGPGTRLLVL.

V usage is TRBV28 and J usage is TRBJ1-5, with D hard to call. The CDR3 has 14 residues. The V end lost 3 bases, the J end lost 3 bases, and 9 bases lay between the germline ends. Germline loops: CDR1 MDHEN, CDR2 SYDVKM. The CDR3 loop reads CASSFSAHNQPQHF. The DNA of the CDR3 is TGTGCCAGCAGTTTCTCAGCGCACAATCAGCCCCAGCATTTT.

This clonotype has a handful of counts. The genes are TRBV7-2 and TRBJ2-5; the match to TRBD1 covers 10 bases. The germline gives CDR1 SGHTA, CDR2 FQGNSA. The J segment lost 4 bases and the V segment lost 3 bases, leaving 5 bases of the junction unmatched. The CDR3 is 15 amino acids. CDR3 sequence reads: CASSFQTGGGETQYF. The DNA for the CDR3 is TGTGCCAGCAGCTTTCAGACAGGGGGCGGAGAGACCCAGTACTTC. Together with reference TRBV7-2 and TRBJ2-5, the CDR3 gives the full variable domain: GAGVSQSPSNKVTEKGKDVELRCDPISGHTALYWYRQSLGQGLEFLIYFQGNSAPDKSGLPSDRFSAERTGGSVSTLTIQRTQQEDSAVYLCASSFQTGGGETQYFGPGTRLLVL.